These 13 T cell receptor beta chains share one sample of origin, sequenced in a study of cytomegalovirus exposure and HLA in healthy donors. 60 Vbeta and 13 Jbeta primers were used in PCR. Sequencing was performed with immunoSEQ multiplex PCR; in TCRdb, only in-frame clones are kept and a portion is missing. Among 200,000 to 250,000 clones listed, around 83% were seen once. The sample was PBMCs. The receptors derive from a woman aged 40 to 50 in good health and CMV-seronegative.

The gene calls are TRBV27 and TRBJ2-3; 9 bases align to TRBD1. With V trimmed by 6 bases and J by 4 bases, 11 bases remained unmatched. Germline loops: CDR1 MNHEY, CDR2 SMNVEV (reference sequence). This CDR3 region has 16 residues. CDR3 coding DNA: TGTGCCAGCAGAGGGGGGGACAGGGCAGGCGCAGATACGCAGTATTTT. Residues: CASRGGDRAGADTQYF.

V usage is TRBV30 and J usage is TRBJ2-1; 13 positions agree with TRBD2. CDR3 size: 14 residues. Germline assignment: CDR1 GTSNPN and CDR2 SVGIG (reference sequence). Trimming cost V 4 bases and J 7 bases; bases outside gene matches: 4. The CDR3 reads CAWKGLAGRNEQFF. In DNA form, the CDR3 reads TGTGCCTGGAAGGGACTAGCGGGAAGGAATGAGCAGTTCTTC. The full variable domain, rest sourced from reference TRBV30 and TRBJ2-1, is SQTIHQWPATLVQPVGSPLSLECTVEGTSNPNLYWYRQAAGRGLQLLFYSVGIGQISSEVPQNLSASRPQDRQFILSSKKLLLSDSGFYLCAWKGLAGRNEQFFGPGTRLTVL.

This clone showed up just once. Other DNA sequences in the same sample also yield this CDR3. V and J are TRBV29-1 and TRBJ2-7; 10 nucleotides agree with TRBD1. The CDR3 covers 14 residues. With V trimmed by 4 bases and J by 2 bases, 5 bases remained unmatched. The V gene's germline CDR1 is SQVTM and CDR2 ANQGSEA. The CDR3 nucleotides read TGCAGCGTTGCAATTGGACAGGGGGCCTACGAGCAGTACTTC. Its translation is CSVAIGQGAYEQYF.

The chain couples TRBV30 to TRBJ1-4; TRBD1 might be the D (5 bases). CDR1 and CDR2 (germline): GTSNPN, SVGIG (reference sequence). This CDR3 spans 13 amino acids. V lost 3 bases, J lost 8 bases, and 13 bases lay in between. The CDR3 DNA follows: TGTGCCTGGAGCGGGGGAAGTACCGAAAAACTGTTTTTT. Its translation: CAWSGGSTEKLFF. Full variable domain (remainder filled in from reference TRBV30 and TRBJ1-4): SQTIHQWPATLVQPVGSPLSLECTVEGTSNPNLYWYRQAAGRGLQLLFYSVGIGQISSEVPQNLSASRPQDRQFILSSKKLLLSDSGFYLCAWSGGSTEKLFFGSGTQLSVL.

CDR3 nucleotide sequence: TGTGCCAGCAGTGACCCCTCAGGGGGAGGACACGAGCAGTACTTC. The encoded protein is CASSDPSGGGHEQYF. The chain is built from TRBV2 and TRBJ2-7, with D possibly TRBD1 on 7 matching bases. This CDR3 region has 15 residues. Trimming removed 3 bases at V and 5 bases at J, with 17 bases between. Germline assignment: CDR1 SNHLY and CDR2 FYNNEI.

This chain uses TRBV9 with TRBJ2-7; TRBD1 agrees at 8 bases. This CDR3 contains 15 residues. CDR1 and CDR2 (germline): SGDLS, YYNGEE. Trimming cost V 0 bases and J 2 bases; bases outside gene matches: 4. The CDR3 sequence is CASSVGGTGPYEQYF. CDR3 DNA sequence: TGTGCCAGCAGCGTAGGTGGGACAGGACCCTACGAGCAGTACTTC.

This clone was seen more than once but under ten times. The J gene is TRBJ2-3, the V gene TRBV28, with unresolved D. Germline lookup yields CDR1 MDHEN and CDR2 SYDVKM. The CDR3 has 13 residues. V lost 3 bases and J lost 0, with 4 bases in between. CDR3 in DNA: TGTGCCAGCAGTTTGACTAGCACAGATACGCAGTATTTT. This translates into CASSLTSTDTQYF. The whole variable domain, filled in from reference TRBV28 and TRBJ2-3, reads DVKVTQSSRYLVKRTGEKVFLECVQDMDHENMFWYRQDPGLGLRLIYFSYDVKMKEKGDIPEGYSVSREKKERFSLILESASTNQTSMYLCASSLTSTDTQYFGPGTRLTVL.

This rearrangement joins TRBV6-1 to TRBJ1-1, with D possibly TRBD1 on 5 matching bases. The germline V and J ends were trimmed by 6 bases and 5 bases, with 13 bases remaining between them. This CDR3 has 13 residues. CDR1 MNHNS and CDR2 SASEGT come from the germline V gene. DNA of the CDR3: TGTGCCAGCAGCACCAGGGTCGGTACTGAAGCTTTCTTT. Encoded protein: CASSTRVGTEAFF.

The CDR3 sequence: CASSLAGGQYNEQFF. For the CDR3, the DNA is TGTGCCAGCAGCTTGGCCGGGGGACAGTACAATGAGCAGTTCTTC. The genes are TRBV5-4 and TRBJ2-1; D is perhaps TRBD1 (7 bases). The CDR3 is 15 amino acids. Germline V gene data show CDR1 as SGHNT and CDR2 as YYREEE (reference sequence). Trimming left V 0 bases short and J 4 bases short, with 11 bases between.

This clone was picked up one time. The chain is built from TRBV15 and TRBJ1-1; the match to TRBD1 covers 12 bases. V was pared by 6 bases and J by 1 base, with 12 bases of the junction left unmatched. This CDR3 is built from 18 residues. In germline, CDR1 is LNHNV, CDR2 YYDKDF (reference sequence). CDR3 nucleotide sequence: TGTGCCACCAGAGACCCGGGGACAGGGGGCGCGAGGAACACTGAAGCTTTCTTT. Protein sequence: CATRDPGTGGARNTEAFF.

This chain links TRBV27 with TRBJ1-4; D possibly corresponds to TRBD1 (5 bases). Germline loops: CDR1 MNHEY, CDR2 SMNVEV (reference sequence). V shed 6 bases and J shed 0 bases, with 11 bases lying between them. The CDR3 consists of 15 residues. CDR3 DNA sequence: TGTGCCAGCAGCCCAGGGATTACAACTAATGAAAAACTGTTTTTT. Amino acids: CASSPGITTNEKLFF.

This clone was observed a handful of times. The CDR3 here is CASGLVIGGADQPQHF. The CDR3 DNA reads TGTGCTAGTGGTTTGGTAATAGGGGGAGCCGATCAGCCCCAGCATTTT. The chain employs TRBV12-5 and TRBJ1-5, with a possible D match to TRBD1 (6 bases). V lost 0 bases to trimming and J lost 5 bases, with 14 bases between them. CDR1 LGHNT and CDR2 FRNRAP come from the germline V gene. The CDR3 runs 16 residues.

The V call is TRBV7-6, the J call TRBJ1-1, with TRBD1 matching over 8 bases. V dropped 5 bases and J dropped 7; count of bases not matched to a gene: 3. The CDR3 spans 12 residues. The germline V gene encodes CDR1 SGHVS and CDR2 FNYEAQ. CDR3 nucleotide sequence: TGTGCCAGCAGCATCGACAGGGGTGAAGCTTTCTTT. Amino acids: CASSIDRGEAFF.